One sample yielded the 20 T cell receptor beta chains listed below, sequenced in a study of T-cell memory formation after mild COVID-19. TCRdb called the 5' RACE reads again in MiXCR, with one record for every CDR3 protein. The table lists about 280,000 distinct CDR3 sequences, 8.2% of them singletons. Sequenced material: PBMCs or a T cell subset sorted from them (not recorded which). Receptors originate from a man younger than 30 who had mild COVID-19 (a few samples of this study predate the infection). Cell type and time point are not known.

This clonotype has a handful of counts. This rearrangement joins TRBV4-3 to TRBJ2-5; D is perhaps TRBD1 (6 bases). CDR3 length: 18 residues. Germline assignment: CDR1 LGHNA and CDR2 YSLEER. V dropped 0 bases and J dropped 6 bases, with 23 bases sitting between them. The CDR3, as DNA: TGCGCCAGCAGCCAAGAGTGGGACACGCCCTCCCGTTTGAAGACCCAGTACTTC. Amino acids: CASSQEWDTPSRLKTQYF.

The chain joins TRBV7-8 to TRBJ2-5; possibly TRBD1 or TRBD2 for D (6 bases each). The germline V and J ends were trimmed by 2 bases and 3 bases, with 13 bases remaining between them. The CDR3 spans 15 residues. Germline V gene sequence: CDR1 SGHVS, CDR2 FQNEAQ. The CDR3 spells CASSLIGGSEETQYF. Here the CDR3 DNA reads TGTGCCAGCAGCTTAATCGGGGGCTCCGAAGAGACCCAGTACTTC.

There are a few counts of this clonotype. This sequence joins TRBV30 and TRBJ1-1, with TRBD1 as a possible D gene (5 bases). The CDR3 extends over 16 amino acids. Germline CDR1 is GTSNPN and CDR2 is SVGIG (reference sequence). Trimming cost V 4 bases and J 1 base, with 19 bases left between them. CDR3 nucleotides: TGTGCCTGGATGGGTGGGACGGAGACTCAGAACACTGAAGCTTTCTTT. Amino acids: CAWMGGTETQNTEAFF.

This chain uses TRBV6-6 with TRBJ2-3; D is perhaps TRBD2 (5 bases). Germline V gene data show CDR1 as MNHNY and CDR2 as SVGAGI (reference sequence). The CDR3 covers 17 residues. V gave up 2 bases and J gave up 2 bases, with 17 bases separating them. This chain's CDR3 is CASSYDPSGTYTDTQYF. The CDR3 DNA reads TGTGCCAGCAGTTACGACCCAAGCGGAACCTACACAGATACGCAGTATTTT.

This clonotype was picked up many times. The chain is built from TRBV15 and TRBJ2-5, with D possibly being TRBD1 (7 bases). This CDR3 is 14 amino acids long. Between the trimmed V and J ends, which lost 5 bases and 7 bases, there was a span of 17 bases. Looked up from germline, CDR1 is LNHNV and CDR2 is YYDKDF (reference sequence). The CDR3, as DNA: TGTGCCACCAGCGCGGGGACAGCCTTGGGGACCCAGTACTTC. The encoded protein is CATSAGTALGTQYF.

The chain joins TRBV5-5 to TRBJ1-5, with 7 bases aligning to TRBD1. CDR3 length: 13 amino acids. V gave up 4 bases and J gave up 8 bases; unmatched junction bases: 6. CDR1 is SGHKS, CDR2 YYEKEE, per germline (reference sequence). The CDR3 here is CASSVTGFEPQHF. The DNA of the CDR3 is TGTGCCAGCAGCGTGACAGGGTTCGAGCCCCAGCATTTT.

This clonotype was found a few times. This sequence joins TRBV2 and TRBJ1-2; TRBD1 might be the D (6 bases). Trimming stripped 10 bases from V and 3 bases from J, with 15 bases between. The CDR3 consists of 13 residues. Per germline, CDR1 SNHLY and CDR2 FYNNEI. CDR3 DNA sequence: TGTGCCACCTCTCCCGACAGGTACTATGGCTACACCTTC. Its protein is CATSPDRYYGYTF.

This chain uses TRBV7-7 with TRBJ2-7; weak D call: TRBD1 (5 bases). The CDR3 is 13 amino acids. CDR1 is SSHAT and CDR2 is FNYEAQ in the germline V gene (reference sequence). Between the trimmed V and J ends, which lost 5 bases and 2 bases, there was a span of 10 bases. This CDR3 reads CASSQGVTYEQYF. CDR3 sequence (DNA): TGTGCCAGCAGCCAGGGTGTCACCTACGAGCAGTACTTC. Drawing the rest from reference TRBV7-7 and TRBJ2-7, the complete variable domain is GAGVSQSPRYKVTKRGQDVTLRCDPISSHATLYWYQQALGQGPEFLTYFNYEAQPDKSGLPSDRFSAERPEGSISTLTIQRTEQRDSAMYRCASSQGVTYEQYFGPGTRLTVT.

The rearrangement joins TRBV20-1 to TRBJ2-3, with 9 bases that match TRBD2. The CDR3 length is 16 residues. Per the germline V gene, CDR1 is DFQATT and CDR2 is SNEGSKA (reference sequence). V lost 4 bases to trimming and J lost 1 base; unmatched junction nucleotides: 9. CDR3 DNA sequence: TGCAGTGCTACGAAGCCGGCGGGGGGGGGCACAGATACGCAGTATTTT. This encodes CSATKPAGGGTDTQYF.

This clonotype showed up just a few times. This chain joins TRBV20-1 and TRBJ2-2; 7 bases agree with TRBD1. The V and J ends lost 5 bases and 2 bases, in that order; junction bases with no gene match: 8. Germline CDR1 and CDR2: DFQATT and SNEGSKA (reference sequence). The CDR3 has 15 amino acids. Here the CDR3 reads CSARLGQVNTGELFF. As DNA, the CDR3 is TGCAGTGCTCGATTAGGACAGGTCAACACCGGGGAGCTGTTTTTT.

This clonotype was detected a few times. The rearrangement links TRBV10-3 to TRBJ1-3; the D is unclear. The V gene's germline CDR1 is ENHRY and CDR2 SYGVKD. Trimming removed 6 bases from V and 0 bases from J, with 15 bases in between. The CDR3 has 16 residues. CDR3 nucleotide sequence: TGTGCCATCAGGGACCCCGGCCCCACCTCTGGAAACACCATATATTTT. Amino acid sequence: CAIRDPGPTSGNTIYF.

There are many counts of this clonotype. V usage is TRBV7-2 and J usage is TRBJ2-5; 10 nucleotides align to TRBD2. The CDR3 loop spans 17 amino acids. Trimming removed 4 bases from V and 5 bases from J; junction bases left unmatched: 13. Germline V gene sequence: CDR1 SGHTA, CDR2 FQGNSA. In nucleotides, the CDR3 is TGTGCCAGCAGCTGGATTCCTAGCGGGGGAAGTTCCGAGACCCAGTACTTC. Translating gives CASSWIPSGGSSETQYF.

This clonotype has more than one count but fewer than ten. This sequence joins TRBV5-1 and TRBJ2-1, with D unclear. V was pared by 0 bases and J by 4 bases, with 14 bases between. The CDR3 length is 16 residues. The germline V gene has CDR1 SGHRS and CDR2 YFSETQ. Here the CDR3 reads CASSLAPASTYNEQFF. In DNA form, the CDR3 reads TGCGCCAGCAGCTTGGCCCCCGCCTCTACTTACAATGAGCAGTTCTTC. The full variable domain, completed using reference TRBV5-1 and TRBJ2-1, is KAGVTQTPRYLIKTRGQQVTLSCSPISGHRSVSWYQQTPGQGLQFLFEYFSETQRNKGNFPGRFSGRQFSNSRSEMNVSTLELGDSALYLCASSLAPASTYNEQFFGPGTRLTVL.

This clonotype was seen more than once but under ten times. This chain uses TRBV5-1 with TRBJ1-4; 9 bases agree with TRBD1. CDR3 length equals 16 residues. Germline-derived CDR1 and CDR2 are SGHRS and YFSETQ. V was clipped by 2 bases and J by 5 bases; unmatched bases: 7. CDR3 coding DNA: TGCGCCAGCAGCTTCTCGACCGGGACAGGGAATGAAAAACTGTTTTTT. It yields the protein CASSFSTGTGNEKLFF.

This clonotype turned up a few times. V and J are TRBV7-3 and TRBJ1-1; 10 bases are a match to TRBD1. The V gene's germline CDR1 is SGHTA and CDR2 FQGTGA. The ends lost 4 bases at V and 10 bases at J; junction bases unmatched: 6. There are 13 residues in the CDR3. The CDR3 DNA reads TGTGCCAGCAGCTCACAGACAGGGGGCCCAGCTTTCTTT. It encodes CASSSQTGGPAFF.

V is TRBV6-5 and J is TRBJ2-3, with a possible D match to TRBD2 (5 bases). The V end lost 5 bases, the J end lost 2 bases, and 23 bases lay between the germline ends. The germline V gene encodes CDR1 MNHEY and CDR2 SVGAGI. This CDR3 contains 18 residues. In DNA, the CDR3 is TGTGCCAGCAGTCGCCGGGGAATGGGTCACACAAACACAGATACGCAGTATTTT. Encoded protein: CASSRRGMGHTNTDTQYF.

This clonotype was detected many times. The J gene is TRBJ2-7, the V gene TRBV5-1, with a possible D match to TRBD1 (6 bases). Germline V lookup: CDR1 SGHRS, CDR2 YFSETQ. Trimming left V 1 base short and J 4 bases short, with 15 bases between. The CDR3 length is 15 residues. This CDR3 reads CASSLYPGARYEQYF. The CDR3 DNA sequence: TGCGCCAGCAGCTTGTACCCAGGGGCGAGATACGAGCAGTACTTC.

The chain uses TRBV5-1 and TRBJ2-6; D not certain. V lost 0 bases and J lost 0, with 7 bases in between. Germline V gene data show CDR1 as SGHRS and CDR2 as YFSETQ. This CDR3 region has 16 residues. CDR3 sequence: CASSLGPYSGANVLTF. The CDR3, as DNA: TGCGCCAGCAGCTTGGGGCCTTACTCTGGGGCCAACGTCCTGACTTTC.

In this sample, this clonotype turned up many times. The chain joins TRBV5-6 to TRBJ2-7, with 8 bases aligning to TRBD1. CDR1 and CDR2 (germline): SGHDT, YYEEEE. The CDR3 spans 14 residues. V lost 4 bases, J lost 1 base, and 4 bases stayed unmatched. The CDR3 here is CASSLRGPSYEQYV. CDR3 DNA: TGTGCCAGCAGCCTCAGGGGGCCATCCTACGAGCAGTACGTC.

In this sample, this clonotype turned up a few times. The V gene is TRBV15, the J gene TRBJ1-6; D call uncertain. The germline gives CDR1 LNHNV, CDR2 YYDKDF (reference sequence). The V end lost 2 bases, the J end lost 7 bases, and 9 bases lay between the germline ends. This CDR3 comprises 14 residues. This CDR3 reads CATSRLRMNSPLHF. The CDR3 DNA sequence: TGTGCCACCAGCAGACTTAGGATGAATTCACCCCTCCACTTT.